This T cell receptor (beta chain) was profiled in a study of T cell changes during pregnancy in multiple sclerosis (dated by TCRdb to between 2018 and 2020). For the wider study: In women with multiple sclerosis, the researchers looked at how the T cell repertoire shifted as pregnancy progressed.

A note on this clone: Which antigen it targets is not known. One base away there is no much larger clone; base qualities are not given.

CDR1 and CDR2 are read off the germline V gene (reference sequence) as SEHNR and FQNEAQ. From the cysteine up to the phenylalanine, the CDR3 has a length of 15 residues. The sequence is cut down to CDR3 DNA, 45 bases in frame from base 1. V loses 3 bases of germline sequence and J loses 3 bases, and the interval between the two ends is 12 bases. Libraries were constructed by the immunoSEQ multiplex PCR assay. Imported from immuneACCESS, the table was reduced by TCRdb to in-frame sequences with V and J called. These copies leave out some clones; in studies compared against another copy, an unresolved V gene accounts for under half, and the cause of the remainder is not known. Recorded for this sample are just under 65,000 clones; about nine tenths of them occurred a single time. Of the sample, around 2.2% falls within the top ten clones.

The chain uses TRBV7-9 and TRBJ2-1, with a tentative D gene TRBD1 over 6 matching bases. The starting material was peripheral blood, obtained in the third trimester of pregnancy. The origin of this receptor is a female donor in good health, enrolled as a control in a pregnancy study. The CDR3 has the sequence CASSLAQGYYNEQFF. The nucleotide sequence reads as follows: TGTGCCAGCAGCTTGGCACAGGGATACTACAATGAGCAGTTCTTC.